The 5 T cell receptor beta chains presented below share a single source sample, sequenced in a study of T cell responses to AZD1222 COVID-19 vaccine. Here immunoSEQ multiplex PCR was the method, and the copy in TCRdb shows in-frame clones only, minus some. The repertoire holds about 99,000 clones, with 70% to 90% as singletons. Sequenced here: peripheral blood, sampled on day 0 of AZD1222 vaccination. The receptors stem from an adult in good health.

This clone was counted once. As DNA, the CDR3 is TGCGCCAGCAGCCAAGGGACCGGCTACGAGCAGTACTTC. Translating gives CASSQGTGYEQYF. The V and J genes are TRBV4-1 and TRBJ2-7; D unclear. V was trimmed by 1 base and J by 3 bases, leaving 7 bases between them. The CDR3 contains 13 residues. In germline, CDR1 is MGHRA, CDR2 YSYEKL.

The chain is built from TRBV7-3 and TRBJ1-1; D remains ambiguous. V was shortened by 2 bases and J by 5 bases, with 9 bases between the two germline ends. The germline V gene encodes CDR1 SGHTA and CDR2 FQGTGA. The CDR3 spans 13 residues. CDR3 sequence (DNA): TGTGCCAGCAGCTTAGCCCCGCGGACTGAAGCTTTCTTT. Amino acid sequence: CASSLAPRTEAFF.

CDR3 DNA sequence: TGTGCCAGCAGTTTACAGGGTAGGAAAGCCAACGTCCTGACTTTC. The encoded protein is CASSLQGRKANVLTF. The chain has TRBV6-1 and TRBJ2-6; perhaps TRBD1 as D (6 bases). The V gene lost 5 bases and the J gene lost 7 bases, with 15 bases spanning the gap. CDR3 length: 15 residues. The germline V gene has CDR1 MNHNS and CDR2 SASEGT.

The chain uses TRBV5-6 and TRBJ2-1, with 12 bases fitting TRBD2. V lost 0 bases, J lost 3 bases, and 7 bases stayed unmatched. The CDR3 spans 18 residues. CDR1 is SGHDT and CDR2 is YYEEEE in the germline V gene. CDR3 sequence (DNA): TGTGCCAGCAGCTTGGCTAGCGGGAGGGGCCGAAGCTACAATGAGCAGTTCTTC. It is translated as CASSLASGRGRSYNEQFF. The full variable domain, in which reference TRBV5-6 and TRBJ2-1 provide the parts outside the CDR3, is DAGVTQSPTHLIKTRGQQVTLRCSPKSGHDTVSWYQQALGQGPQFIFQYYEEEERQRGNFPDRFSGHQFPNYSSELNVNALLLGDSALYLCASSLASGRGRSYNEQFFGPGTRLTVL.

The genes are TRBV6-6 and TRBJ1-5; D might be TRBD1 (5 bases). This CDR3 contains 13 residues. V lost 10 bases and J lost 5, with 15 bases in between. Germline-derived CDR1 and CDR2 are MNHNY and SVGAGI (reference sequence). CDR3 DNA: TGTGCCACCGGCGGCAGGGTCGATCAGCCCCAGCATTTT. Protein product: CATGGRVDQPQHF.